The present T cell receptor (beta chain) was sequenced within a study of spatial heterogeneity in lung cancer. TCRdb ran MiXCR on the 5' RACE reads and lists one entry per CDR3 protein. The data show about 10,000 distinct CDR3 sequences, more than 6% seen once. V lost 0 bases to trimming and J lost 9 bases; unmatched junction nucleotides: 10. The CDR3 extends over 17 amino acids. Germline CDR1 reads MNHEY; CDR2 reads SMNVEV (reference sequence). Ten or more counts support this clonotype. The time point here: sample taken at primary tumor resection. Samples were donated by 72 untreated early-stage non-small cell lung cancer patients.

The chain employs TRBV27 and TRBJ1-6, with TRBD1 matching 8 bases. The sequence came from a male donor with early-stage non-small cell lung cancer. Sequencing used normal lung tissue next to the tumor, obtained at surgery. The CDR3 DNA reads as TGTGCCAGCAGTTTATCGGCAGGGGGCGTACGGGGTTCACCCCTCCACTTT. This translates into CASSLSAGGVRGSPLHF.